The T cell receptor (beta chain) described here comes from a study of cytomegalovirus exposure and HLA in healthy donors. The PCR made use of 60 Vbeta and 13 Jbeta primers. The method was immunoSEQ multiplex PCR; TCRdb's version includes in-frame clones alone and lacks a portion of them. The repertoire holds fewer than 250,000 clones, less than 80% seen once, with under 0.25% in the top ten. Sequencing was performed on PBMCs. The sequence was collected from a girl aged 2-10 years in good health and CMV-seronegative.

The CDR3 DNA sequence: TGCGCCAGCCGACAGGGGAACTATGGCTACACCTTC. Protein: CASRQGNYGYTF. The chain is built from TRBV5-1 and TRBJ1-2; TRBD1 agrees at 8 bases. CDR1 is SGHRS and CDR2 is YFSETQ in the germline V gene. The V gene end was trimmed by 7 bases and the J gene end by 2 bases; junction bases not matched to a gene: 1. This CDR3 spans 12 amino acids.